The 26 T cell receptor beta chains below come from one sample, sequenced in a study of tumor and adjacent non-tumor tissue in lung cancer. This sample's RNA came from whole unsorted tissue. A modified ARM-PCR protocol with three rounds of nested PCR amplified TCRbeta. In TCRdb, the multiplex PCR reads were re-called with MiXCR into one record per CDR3 protein. This sample has under 95,000 distinct CDR3 sequences, with around 64% found just once. The sequenced sample was lung tumor tissue. These TCRs come from a man in his sixties with non-small cell lung cancer.

As to this clonotype: No conserved phenylalanine or tryptophan is present at the end of the CDR3, so a read error is the likely explanation. The chain couples TRBV6-6 to TRBJ2-3, with D possibly TRBD2 on 7 matching bases. Germline CDR1 and CDR2: MNHNY and SVGAGI (reference sequence). The CDR3 consists of 19 residues. Here the CDR3 DNA reads TGTGCCAGTAGTTACACTGCAACTAGCGCACTAAGGGAGACAGGTACGCAGTATATT. It specifies CASSYTATSALRETGTQYI.

The V and J genes are TRBV5-1 and TRBJ2-1, with D maybe TRBD1 (5 bases). Between the trimmed V and J ends, which lost 4 bases and 8 bases, there was a span of 19 bases. This CDR3 comprises 15 residues. Germline V gene data show CDR1 as SGHRS and CDR2 as YFSETQ. The CDR3 sequence is CASSLFLGRVDEQFF. The CDR3 nucleotides read TGCGCCAGCAGCCTGTTCCTGGGCAGGGTTGATGAGCAGTTCTTC.

Remarks on this clonotype: As the CDR3 is not closed by the conserved phenylalanine or tryptophan, this likely results from a read error. The chain links TRBV6-5 to TRBJ1-5; no clear D gene. The V gene's germline CDR1 is MNHEY and CDR2 SVGAGI. The CDR3 length is 13 residues. Written as DNA, the CDR3 is TGTGCCAGCACTTACGGGAGAGGTGCGCCCCAGCATTGT. It translates to CASTYGRGAPQHC.

This clonotype was detected ten times or more. Here the CDR3 reads CSGGGKGTDTQYF. The CDR3 DNA reads as TGCAGCGGGGGGGGGAAGGGCACAGATACGCAGTATTTT. The chain joins TRBV29-1 to TRBJ2-3; 7 bases map to TRBD2. Losses at the gene ends were 7 bases for V and 1 base for J; bases not matched to a gene: 5. Germline V gene data show CDR1 as SQVTM and CDR2 as ANQGSEA. The CDR3 length is 13 residues.

In regard to this clonotype: Since the CDR3 does not end with the conserved phenylalanine or tryptophan, this likely comes from a read error. The rearrangement links TRBV20-1 to TRBJ1-5; 8 positions agree with TRBD1. The CDR3 loop spans 14 amino acids. The ends lost 3 bases at V and 3 bases at J; junction bases unmatched: 4. The germline CDR1 and CDR2 sequences are DFQATT and SNEGSKA (reference sequence). The CDR3 loop is CSASTGGFNQPQHY. For the CDR3, the DNA is TGCAGTGCTAGCACAGGGGGTTTCAATCAGCCCCAGCATTAT.

This clonotype was detected ten times or more. The J gene is TRBJ2-2, the V gene TRBV4-3, with 7 bases lining up with TRBD2. Germline trimming cut 0 bases from V and 4 bases from J; bases unmatched to any gene: 5. CDR1 LGHNA and CDR2 YSLEER come from the germline V gene. CDR3 size: 16 residues. The CDR3 DNA reads as TGCGCCAGCAGCCAAGAAAGCGGGGCCAGCACCGGGGAGCTGTTTTTT. Translation: CASSQESGASTGELFF.

Comment on this clonotype: One end of the junction varies from germline; a read error may be responsible. V is TRBV5-6 and J is TRBJ1-2; no firm D call. Germline V gives CDR1 SGHDT, CDR2 YYEEEE. The CDR3 totals 17 residues. CDR3 nucleotide sequence: TGTGCCAGCAGCTTAATGGGGAAGGGTCTGTCGTGGACTGGCTACGCCTTC. Translation: CASSLMGKGLSWTGYAF.

This clonotype was picked up many times. The genes are TRBV12-3 or TRBV12-4 and TRBJ2-7; 7 nucleotides align to TRBD2. The J segment lost 0 bases and the V segment lost 6 bases, leaving 5 bases of the junction unmatched. The CDR3 is made up of 14 amino acids. CDR3 sequence reads: CASSAGGSSYEQYF. In nucleotides, the CDR3 is TGTGCCAGCAGCGCCGGGGGGAGCTCCTACGAGCAGTACTTC.

Details on this clonotype: A read error may account for a junction end that differs from germline. The gene calls are TRBV20-1 and TRBJ1-1; D possibly corresponds to TRBD1 (5 bases). Germline V gene lookup returns CDR1 DFQATT and CDR2 SNEGSKA (reference sequence). The CDR3 covers 13 residues. The CDR3 DNA sequence: TGCAGTGCCAGAGTAAGCAGGGCGGCTGAAGCTTTCTTT. Amino acids: CSARVSRAAEAFF.

Only a few counts were recorded for this clonotype. The CDR3 ends on some other residue instead of the conserved phenylalanine or tryptophan, so this is likely a read error. The gene calls are TRBV30 and TRBJ2-1; 13 nucleotides line up with TRBD2. This CDR3 is built from 15 residues. Trimming removed 1 base from V and 7 bases from J; junction bases left unmatched: 4. Germline V gene data show CDR1 as GTSNPN and CDR2 as SVGIG (reference sequence). The CDR3 protein is CAWSGGLAGLNEQFI. CDR3 nucleotides: TGTGCCTGGAGTGGGGGACTAGCGGGACTAAATGAGCAGTTCATC.

Points on this clonotype: An end of the junction does not agree with germline; a read error may underlie this. The chain is built from TRBV28 and TRBJ1-5; D is unclear. Germline V gives CDR1 MDHEN, CDR2 SYDVKM. The CDR3 sequence is 13 residues long. DNA for the CDR3: TGTACCAGCAGTCCTCCTGGGTTCCGGCCCCAGCATTTT. This codes for CTSSPPGFRPQHF.

Regarding this clonotype: The junction does not match germline at one end; this may be a read error. The chain has TRBV28 and TRBJ2-1, with D possibly being TRBD2 (5 bases). CDR1 is MDHEN and CDR2 is SYDVKM in the germline V gene. This CDR3 contains 12 residues. CDR3 DNA: TGTGTCAGCAGTTTGGCCCAGCGGGAGCAGTTCTTC. Protein product: CVSSLAQREQFF. Based on the CDR3 plus reference TRBV28 and TRBJ2-1, the full variable domain is DVKVTQSSRYLVKRTGEKVFLECVQDMDHENMFWYRQDPGLGLRLIYFSYDVKMKEKGDIPEGYSVSREKKERFSLILESASTNQTSMYLCVSSLAQREQFFGPGTRLTVL.

For this clonotype: The CDR3 does not close with the conserved phenylalanine or tryptophan, likely indicating a read error. This chain connects TRBV29-1 to TRBJ1-3, with D unresolved. The CDR3 contains 12 residues. Germline-derived CDR1 and CDR2 are SQVTM and ANQGSEA. The CDR3 here is CSAEGLGDTIYL. Here the CDR3 DNA reads TGCAGCGCTGAAGGATTAGGAGACACCATATATTTG.

This clonotype was counted many times. CDR3 in amino acids: CSVSLAGGYNEQFF. The CDR3 DNA reads as TGCAGCGTCAGTCTAGCGGGCGGCTACAATGAGCAGTTCTTC. The V call is TRBV29-1, the J call TRBJ2-1, with 8 bases fitting TRBD2. V shed 6 bases, J shed 3 bases, and the junction held 7 bases outside the gene matches. Germline-derived CDR1 and CDR2 are SQVTM and ANQGSEA. The CDR3 has 14 residues.

About this clonotype itself: A much larger clone lies a single base off, so this may be a read error. The rearrangement uses TRBV20-1 and TRBJ2-1; D could derive from TRBD1 or TRBD2 (6 bases each). Germline CDR1 is DFQATT and CDR2 is SNEGSKA (reference sequence). The CDR3 extends over 11 amino acids. The CDR3 sequence is CGANREDEQFF. The CDR3 DNA reads TGCGGTGCCAACAGGGAGGATGAGCAGTTCTTC.

A remark on this clonotype: A junction end diverges from the germline sequence, so it may reflect a read error. The chain is built from TRBV28 and TRBJ2-7; D is uncertain. The CDR3 extends over 13 amino acids. CDR1 and CDR2 (germline): MDHEN, SYDVKM. CDR3 loop: CASGLSNFYKQYF. Written as DNA, the CDR3 is TGTGCCAGCGGTTTATCCAACTTCTACAAGCAGTACTTC.

The chain carries TRBV4-2 and TRBJ2-7; D could derive from TRBD1 or TRBD2 (5 bases each). V was clipped by 5 bases and J by 3 bases, with 17 bases between them. Germline V CDR1 and CDR2: LGHNA, YNFKEQ. This CDR3 region has 15 residues. The CDR3 reads CASSKEPGRLYEQYF. CDR3 in DNA: TGTGCCAGCAGCAAGGAGCCGGGACGCCTCTACGAGCAGTACTTC.

J is TRBJ2-1 and V is TRBV20-1; possible D gene TRBD2, 5 bases. CDR3 length equals 17 residues. With 2 bases removed from V and 3 bases from J, the gap between germline ends came to 20 bases. Germline lookup yields CDR1 DFQATT and CDR2 SNEGSKA (reference sequence). This chain's CDR3 is CSARMVARVMGYNEQFF. As DNA, the CDR3 is TGCAGTGCTAGAATGGTAGCGAGGGTGATGGGCTACAATGAGCAGTTCTTC.

This clonotype was counted at least ten times. This rearrangement joins TRBV6-2 or TRBV6-3 to TRBJ2-7; either TRBD1 or TRBD2 may supply D (5 bases each). The germline V gene encodes CDR1 MNHEY and CDR2 SVGEGT. CDR3 length: 12 amino acids. V was trimmed by 5 bases and J by 9 bases, leaving 14 bases between them. CDR3 residues: CASSTGPLGQYF. CDR3 bases: TGTGCCAGCAGTACGGGACCCCTGGGGCAGTACTTC.

Concerning this clonotype itself: This could be a read error, since a much larger clone is one nucleotide away. The J gene is TRBJ1-2, the V gene TRBV29-1, with no clear D. Germline V gene sequence: CDR1 SQVTM, CDR2 ANQGSEA. The CDR3 loop spans 12 amino acids. V was clipped by 1 base and J by 4 bases, with 7 bases between them. The CDR3 sequence is CSVEGRGYGYTF. Here the CDR3 DNA reads TGCAGCGTTGAAGGGCGGGGCTATGGCTACACCTTC.

The rearrangement joins TRBV5-5 to TRBJ2-3; D not certain. This CDR3 contains 14 residues. Trimming removed 4 bases from V and 8 bases from J, with 17 bases in between. Germline V CDR1 and CDR2: SGHKS, YYEKEE (reference sequence). CDR3 sequence (DNA): TGTGCCAGCAGCAAAGGTATAAGGGAAGGTACGCAGTATTTT. This translates into CASSKGIREGTQYF.

The V call is TRBV7-2, the J call TRBJ2-7; TRBD2 agrees at 12 bases. The CDR3 totals 17 residues. Germline CDR1 reads SGHTA; CDR2 reads FQGNSA. V was clipped by 5 bases and J by 4 bases; unmatched bases: 12. The CDR3 DNA reads TGTGCCAGCAGCCCCAGACTAGCGGGAGAACGGGAATACGAGCAGTACTTC. Translation: CASSPRLAGEREYEQYF.

To note about this clonotype: A read error may account for a junction end that differs from germline. This rearrangement joins TRBV11-2 to TRBJ2-1; TRBD2 might be the D (6 bases). The V gene's germline CDR1 is SGHAT and CDR2 FQNNGV. This CDR3 is built from 18 residues. The CDR3 bases are TGTGCCAGCAGCTCACATGTGCGGGACTGGGCCTCCTATAATGAGCAGTTCTTC. Translating gives CASSSHVRDWASYNEQFF.

Only a few counts were recorded for this clonotype. A read error may be the cause here, since a much bigger clone is one base away. The chain links TRBV20-1 to TRBJ2-1, with TRBD2 matching over 9 bases. Germline V gives CDR1 DFQATT, CDR2 SNEGSKA (reference sequence). This CDR3 is 16 amino acids long. CDR3 DNA sequence: TGCAGTGCTAGTTTACTAGCGGGCACCGCGAACAATGAGCAGTCCTTC. The encoded protein is CSASLLAGTANNEQSF.

The chain uses TRBV6-6 and TRBJ2-4; TRBD2 matches 7 bases. Germline CDR1 is MNHNY and CDR2 is SVGAGI (reference sequence). Trimming removed 9 bases from V and 0 bases from J; junction bases left unmatched: 11. This CDR3 contains 16 residues. Here the CDR3 DNA reads TGTGCCAGACCTCCTTGGGGGGGAATAGCCAAAAACATTCAGTACTTC. Translation: CARPPWGGIAKNIQYF.

A note on this clonotype: A much larger clone is a single base away; this may be a read error. CDR3: CSATAGTGGNQPHHF. CDR3 bases: TGCAGTGCTACCGCCGGGACAGGGGGCAATCAGCCCCATCATTTT. The rearrangement uses TRBV20-1 and TRBJ1-5; TRBD1 matches 12 bases. In germline, CDR1 is DFQATT, CDR2 SNEGSKA (reference sequence). The length of the CDR3 is 15 residues.